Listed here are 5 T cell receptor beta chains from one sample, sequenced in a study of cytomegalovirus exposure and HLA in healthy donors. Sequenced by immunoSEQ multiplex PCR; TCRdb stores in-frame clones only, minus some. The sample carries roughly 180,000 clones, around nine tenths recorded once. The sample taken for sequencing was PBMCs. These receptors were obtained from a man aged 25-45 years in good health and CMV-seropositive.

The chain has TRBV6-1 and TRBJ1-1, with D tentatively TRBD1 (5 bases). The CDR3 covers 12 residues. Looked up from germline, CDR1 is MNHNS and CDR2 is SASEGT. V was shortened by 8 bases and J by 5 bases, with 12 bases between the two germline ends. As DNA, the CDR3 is TGTGCCAGCTTCAGTGAGGGGACTGAAGCTTTCTTT. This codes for CASFSEGTEAFF.

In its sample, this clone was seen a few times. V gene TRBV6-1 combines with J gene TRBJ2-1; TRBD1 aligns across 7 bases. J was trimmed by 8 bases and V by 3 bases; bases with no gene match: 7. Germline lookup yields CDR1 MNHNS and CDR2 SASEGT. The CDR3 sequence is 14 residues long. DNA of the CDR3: TGTGCCAGCAGTGAGAGGGGGACAGATCATGAGCAGTTCTTC. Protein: CASSERGTDHEQFF.

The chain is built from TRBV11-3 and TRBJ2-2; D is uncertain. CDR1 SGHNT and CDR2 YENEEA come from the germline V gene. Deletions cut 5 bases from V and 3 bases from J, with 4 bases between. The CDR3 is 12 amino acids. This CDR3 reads CASSADTGELFF. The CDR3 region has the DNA TGTGCCAGCAGCGCCGACACCGGGGAGCTGTTTTTT.

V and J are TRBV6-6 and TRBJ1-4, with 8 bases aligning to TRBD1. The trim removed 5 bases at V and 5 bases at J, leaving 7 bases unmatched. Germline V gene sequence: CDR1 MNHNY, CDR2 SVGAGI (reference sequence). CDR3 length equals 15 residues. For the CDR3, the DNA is TGTGCCAGCAGTACTGACAGGGGACGGAATGAAAAACTGTTTTTT. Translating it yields CASSTDRGRNEKLFF.

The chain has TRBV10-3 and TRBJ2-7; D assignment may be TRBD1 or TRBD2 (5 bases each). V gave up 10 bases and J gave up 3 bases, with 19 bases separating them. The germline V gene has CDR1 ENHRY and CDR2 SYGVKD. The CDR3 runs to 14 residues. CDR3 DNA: TGTGCCACCTCGGGGACGGGCCGGGTCTACGAGCAGTACTTC. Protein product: CATSGTGRVYEQYF.